These 24 T cell receptor beta chains were all obtained from the same sample, sequenced in a study of vaccination and CD4 T cells after COVID-19. Sample treatment: roughly ten-day PBMC culture with coronavirus spike peptide pools or control peptides (ViraFEST assay). Cultured CD4+ T cells had their DNA profiled by the Oncomine TCR Beta short-read assay. TCRdb called the PCR reads again in MiXCR, with one record for every CDR3 protein. The sample has over 5,000 distinct CDR3 sequences; about two fifths are singletons. Their antigens remain unidentified. Sequencing used CD4+ T cells from blood, cultured in vitro. These receptors came from a human donor who had recovered from COVID-19.

The chain employs TRBV7-3 and TRBJ2-5; maybe TRBD1 (6 bases). The V end was cut by 5 bases, the J end by 4 bases, with 11 bases between. The CDR3 has 13 residues. Germline lookup yields CDR1 SGHTA and CDR2 FQGTGA. In DNA, the CDR3 is TGTGCCAGCAGCCTAGACAGGACAGAGACCCAGTACTTC. Amino acids: CASSLDRTETQYF.

The V and J genes are TRBV7-2 and TRBJ2-1, with no clear D. The CDR3 loop spans 12 amino acids. Germline CDR1 and CDR2: SGHTA and FQGNSA. V lost 4 bases and J 9 bases, leaving 10 bases between the germline ends. The CDR3 DNA is TGTGCCAGCAGCTCCGTAGGGTTTGAGCAGTTCTTC. It codes for CASSSVGFEQFF.

This chain uses TRBV7-6 with TRBJ1-1; D ambiguous. V dropped 5 bases and J dropped 0 bases, with 7 bases sitting between them. In germline, CDR1 is SGHVS, CDR2 FNYEAQ. This CDR3 region has 13 residues. For the CDR3, the DNA is TGTGCCAGCAGCCGGTCACTGAACACTGAAGCTTTCTTT. It specifies CASSRSLNTEAFF.

The CDR3 spells CASSVNLHEQFF. As DNA, the CDR3 is TGTGCCAGCAGCGTGAACCTGCATGAGCAGTTCTTC. The chain employs TRBV7-8 and TRBJ2-1; D ambiguous. This CDR3 comprises 12 residues. Germline loops: CDR1 SGHVS, CDR2 FQNEAQ. V lost 5 bases to trimming and J lost 8 bases, with 10 bases between them.

The chain is built from TRBV7-3 and TRBJ1-1; D ambiguous. The length of the CDR3 is 13 residues. The germline CDR1 and CDR2 sequences are SGHTA and FQGTGA. V lost 5 bases, J lost 1 base, and 8 bases lay in between. The CDR3: CASSAQWNTEAFF. For the CDR3, the DNA is TGTGCCAGCAGCGCACAGTGGAACACTGAAGCTTTCTTT.

This clonotype was seen more than once but under ten times. The chain joins TRBV10-3 to TRBJ2-7; 10 nucleotides align to TRBD1. From germline, CDR1 is ENHRY and CDR2 SYGVKD. This CDR3 spans 12 amino acids. J gave up 4 bases and V 11 bases, and 5 bases lay outside the gene matches. Written as DNA, the CDR3 is TGTGCCGGGGGACAGGGGATTTACGAGCAGTACTTC. This encodes CAGGQGIYEQYF.

The DNA of the CDR3 is TGCAGTGCCCTCAGGGGTTTGGGGGAGCAGTTCTTC. This sequence encodes CSALRGLGEQFF. This chain connects TRBV20-1 to TRBJ2-1; D might be TRBD1 (6 bases). Germline V CDR1 and CDR2: DFQATT, SNEGSKA (reference sequence). The CDR3 totals 12 residues. Trimming removed 6 bases at V and 10 bases at J, with 16 bases between.

This clonotype is deemed medium-sized. This chain links TRBV6-2 or TRBV6-3 with TRBJ2-5; 7 positions agree with TRBD2. Germline assignment: CDR1 MNHEY and CDR2 SVGEGT. The CDR3 spans 13 residues. With V trimmed by 5 bases and J by 4 bases, 4 bases remained unmatched. As DNA, the CDR3 is TGTGCCAGCAGTGGGGGAGGGTTAGAGACCCAGTACTTC. This codes for CASSGGGLETQYF.

The chain combines TRBV7-9 with TRBJ1-2; no definite D call. The germline V gene encodes CDR1 SEHNR and CDR2 FQNEAQ (reference sequence). CDR3 length: 14 residues. Trimming shortened V by 5 bases and J by 3 bases, and 13 bases separated the two germline ends. The CDR3 sequence is CASSRPEGDYGYTF. As DNA, the CDR3 is TGTGCCAGCAGCCGGCCGGAGGGAGACTATGGCTACACCTTC.

This clonotype was picked up a small number of times. The chain links TRBV7-2 to TRBJ1-2; 8 bases match TRBD1. V lost 1 base and J lost 8; bases outside the gene matches: 0. This CDR3 region has 12 residues. The V gene's germline CDR1 is SGHTA and CDR2 FQGNSA. CDR3 DNA: TGTGCCAGCAGCTTAGGGACAGGGGGCTACACCTTC. As protein: CASSLGTGGYTF.

This clonotype was picked up a small number of times. The chain combines TRBV7-2 with TRBJ2-7; D is ambiguous. Trimming removed 2 bases from V and 0 bases from J, with 8 bases in between. CDR1 and CDR2 from the germline V gene are SGHTA and FQGNSA. There are 14 residues in the CDR3. CDR3 loop: CASSLRSSSYEQYF. In nucleotides, the CDR3 is TGTGCCAGCAGCTTACGCAGCTCCTCCTACGAGCAGTACTTC.

This chain joins TRBV25-1 and TRBJ2-7; D uncertain. CDR1 MGHDK and CDR2 SYGVNS come from the germline V gene. Trimming took off 4 bases at V and 6 bases at J, with 13 bases between the two ends. This CDR3 comprises 13 residues. The CDR3 is CASSGAGRLEQYF. The CDR3 bases are TGTGCCAGCAGTGGGGCCGGTAGACTCGAGCAGTACTTC.

This chain uses TRBV15 with TRBJ1-5; D gene uncertain. The ends were cut back, 0 bases at V and 0 bases at J, with 6 bases in the middle. This CDR3 is built from 15 residues. Germline V CDR1 and CDR2: LNHNV, YYDKDF (reference sequence). The CDR3 here is CATSRDQSSNQPQHF. For the CDR3, the DNA is TGTGCCACCAGCAGAGATCAGAGTAGCAATCAGCCCCAGCATTTT.

This clonotype was counted only a few times. V gene TRBV6-1 combines with J gene TRBJ2-7, with no clear D. Germline CDR1 reads MNHNS; CDR2 reads SASEGT. Trimming left V 6 bases short and J 5 bases short, with 8 bases between. The CDR3 is 11 amino acids. The DNA of the CDR3 is TGTGCCAGCAGGGATCTCAACGAGCAGTACTTC. Translating it yields CASRDLNEQYF.

This clonotype is labeled as medium-sized. The chain has TRBV20-1 and TRBJ2-7; D is undetermined. The V gene lost 5 bases and the J gene lost 0 bases, with 17 bases spanning the gap. The V gene's germline CDR1 is DFQATT and CDR2 SNEGSKA (reference sequence). The CDR3 is 15 residues long. In DNA, the CDR3 is TGCAGTGCTCCGATCGTGGGCAGTTCCTCCTACGAGCAGTACTTC. Its protein is CSAPIVGSSSYEQYF.

In its sample, this clonotype was seen a few times. The V and J genes are TRBV20-1 and TRBJ2-5; the match to TRBD1 covers 7 bases. CDR1 DFQATT and CDR2 SNEGSKA come from the germline V gene (reference sequence). Trimming removed 5 bases from V and 3 bases from J; junction bases left unmatched: 0. There are 11 residues in the CDR3. The CDR3 bases are TGCAGTGCTGGGACAGAAGAGACCCAGTACTTC. Its translation is CSAGTEETQYF.

The V gene is TRBV28, the J gene TRBJ1-1; a possible D gene is TRBD1 (5 bases). The germline CDR1 and CDR2 sequences are MDHEN and SYDVKM. The V and J ends lost 3 bases and 1 base respectively, with 6 bases between them. The CDR3 has 13 residues. The CDR3 sequence is CASSLRGNTEAFF. The CDR3, as DNA: TGTGCCAGCAGTTTGAGGGGGAACACTGAAGCTTTCTTT.

This clonotype has a handful of counts. The chain has TRBV27 and TRBJ2-5; the D gene is possibly TRBD2 (6 bases). V lost 7 bases and J lost 7, with 16 bases in between. The CDR3 is 13 amino acids. The germline V gene has CDR1 MNHEY and CDR2 SMNVEV (reference sequence). CDR3 sequence reads: CASKSDYVGTQYF. CDR3 coding DNA: TGTGCCAGCAAGTCGGACTACGTAGGGACCCAGTACTTC.

CDR3 protein: CASSSSSGGINEQYF. CDR3 sequence (DNA): TGTGCCAGCAGCTCCTCTAGCGGGGGGATCAACGAGCAGTACTTC. The V gene is TRBV7-2, the J gene TRBJ2-7; 11 positions agree with TRBD2. The ends lost 4 bases at V and 5 bases at J; junction bases unmatched: 7. Looked up from germline, CDR1 is SGHTA and CDR2 is FQGNSA. CDR3 length: 15 amino acids.

This chain joins TRBV15 and TRBJ1-2; D uncertain. V was clipped by 0 bases and J by 1 base, with 9 bases between them. There are 15 residues in the CDR3. CDR1 is LNHNV and CDR2 is YYDKDF in the germline V gene (reference sequence). The CDR3, as DNA: TGTGCCACCAGCAGAGAGGGGAACAGTAACTATGGCTACACCTTC. Translating gives CATSREGNSNYGYTF.

This clonotype was counted between two and nine times. The J gene is TRBJ2-5, the V gene TRBV20-1; D gene ambiguous. There are 13 residues in the CDR3. Germline V lookup: CDR1 DFQATT, CDR2 SNEGSKA (reference sequence). The germline V and J ends were trimmed by 7 bases and 1 base, with 13 bases remaining between them. CDR3 protein: CSGLLALQETQYF. CDR3 DNA: TGCAGTGGACTCTTGGCACTCCAAGAGACCCAGTACTTC.

This CDR3 reads CASSTRLQKGSPLHF. CDR3 coding DNA: TGTGCCAGCAGTACCCGCCTACAGAAAGGGTCACCCCTCCACTTT. The rearrangement uses TRBV6-1 and TRBJ1-6, with D unresolved. From germline, CDR1 is MNHNS and CDR2 SASEGT. CDR3 length: 15 amino acids. The V and J ends lost 5 bases and 10 bases respectively, with 18 bases between them.

The rearrangement links TRBV20-1 to TRBJ2-5; 9 bases are a match to TRBD2. Germline V gives CDR1 DFQATT, CDR2 SNEGSKA (reference sequence). The CDR3 has 14 amino acids. V lost 7 bases and J lost 5; bases outside the gene matches: 11. In DNA form, the CDR3 reads TGCAGTGTCAGAGACGGCGGGGGGGCCGAGACCCAGTACTTC. Translating gives CSVRDGGGAETQYF.

This clonotype was seen a handful of times. The V and J genes are TRBV20-1 and TRBJ1-2; 7 bases match TRBD1. V lost 6 bases and J lost 8; bases outside the gene matches: 12. Germline-derived CDR1 and CDR2 are DFQATT and SNEGSKA (reference sequence). This CDR3 spans 13 amino acids. The CDR3 here is CSAQGTANGGYTF. CDR3 DNA: TGCAGTGCACAAGGGACAGCGAACGGCGGCTACACCTTC.